The rows below give T cell receptor beta chains drawn from one sample of a study of blood T cell repertoires in COVID-19. The protocol was immunoSEQ multiplex PCR, while the TCRdb copy is restricted to in-frame clones and leaves out a portion. Of 150,000 to 200,000 clones in the sample, more than 80% were seen once. What was sequenced was PBMCs or T cells enriched from blood (not recorded which). The source of these receptors is a young woman who had recovered from COVID-19. Both conserved end residues are part of each CDR3. D genes are given only for firm matches. The size field is filled for only some rows; it gives once, few, many or a size class.

j_call d_call v_call clone_size cdr3_aa cdr3_nt
TRBJ1-4 . TRBV6-2/TRBV6-3 many CASSYRGHLELFF TGTGCCAGCAGTTACCGGGGTCACTTGGAACTGTTTTTT
TRBJ2-3 . TRBV29-1 . CSVVSGPPYDTQYF TGCAGCGTTGTGTCCGGTCCCCCGTATGATACGCAGTATTTT
TRBJ1-4 . TRBV28 few CASSLPGVEKLFF TGTGCCAGCAGTCTCCCGGGGGTTGAAAAACTGTTTTTT
TRBJ2-7 . TRBV5-6 . CASSWGTLPHLYEQYF TGTGCCAGCAGCTGGGGGACACTCCCTCACTTATACGAGCAGTACTTC
TRBJ1-1 TRBD1 TRBV24-1 . CATSDRTGAEAFF TGTGCCACCAGTGACCGGACAGGGGCAGAAGCTTTCTTT
TRBJ2-7 . TRBV7-9 . CASSLVQGNNEQYF TGTGCCAGCAGCTTAGTCCAGGGTAACAACGAGCAGTACTTC
TRBJ1-1 . TRBV9 . CASSGEGHTEAFF TGTGCCAGCAGCGGGGAGGGGCACACTGAAGCTTTCTTT
TRBJ1-1 TRBD1 TRBV28 . CASSQTGARAFF TGTGCCAGCAGTCAAACAGGGGCGAGAGCTTTCTTT
TRBJ1-2 . TRBV28 . CSSGGGDIDGYTF TGTTCGTCTGGGGGGGGCGATATCGATGGCTACACCTTC
TRBJ1-5 TRBD1 TRBV7-9 few CASSSDRGSGQPQHF TGTGCCAGCAGCTCCGACAGGGGTTCTGGGCAGCCCCAGCATTTT